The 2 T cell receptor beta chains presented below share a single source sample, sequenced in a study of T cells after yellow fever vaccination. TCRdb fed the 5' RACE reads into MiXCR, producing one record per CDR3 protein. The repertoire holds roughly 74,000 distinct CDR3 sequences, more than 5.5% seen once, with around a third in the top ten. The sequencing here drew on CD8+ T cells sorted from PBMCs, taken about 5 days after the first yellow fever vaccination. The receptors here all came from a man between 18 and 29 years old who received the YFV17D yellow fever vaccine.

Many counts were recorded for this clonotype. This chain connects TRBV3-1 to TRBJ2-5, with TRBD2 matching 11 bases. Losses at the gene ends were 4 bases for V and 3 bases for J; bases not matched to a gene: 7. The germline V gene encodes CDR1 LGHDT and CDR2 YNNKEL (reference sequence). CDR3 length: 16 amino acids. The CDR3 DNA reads TGTGCCAGCAGCCTTGAGACTAGCGGGGCGGAAGAGACCCAGTACTTC. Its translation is CASSLETSGAEETQYF.

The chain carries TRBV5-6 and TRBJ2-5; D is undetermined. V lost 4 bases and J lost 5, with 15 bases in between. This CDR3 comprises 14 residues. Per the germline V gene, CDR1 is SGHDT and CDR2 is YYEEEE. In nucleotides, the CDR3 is TGTGCCAGCAGCCCCCCTCCGCTGCGGGAGACCCAGTACTTC. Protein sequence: CASSPPPLRETQYF.